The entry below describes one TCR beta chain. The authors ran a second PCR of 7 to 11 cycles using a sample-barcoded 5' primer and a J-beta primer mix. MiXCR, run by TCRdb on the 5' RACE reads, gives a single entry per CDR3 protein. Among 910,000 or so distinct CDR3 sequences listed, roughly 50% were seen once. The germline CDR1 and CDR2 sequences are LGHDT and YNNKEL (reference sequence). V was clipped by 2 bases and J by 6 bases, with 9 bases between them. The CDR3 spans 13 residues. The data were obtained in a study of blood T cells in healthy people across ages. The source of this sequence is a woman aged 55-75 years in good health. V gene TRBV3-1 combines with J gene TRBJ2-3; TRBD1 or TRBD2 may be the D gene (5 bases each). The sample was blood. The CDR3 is CASSQTGLDTQYF. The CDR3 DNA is TGTGCCAGCAGCCAAACGGGGCTGGATACGCAGTATTTT.